The 11 T cell receptor beta chains listed next were all sequenced from one sample in a study of post-analysis software for immune sequencing data. General study results and limits: The five TRBV segments detected at higher frequency in patients than in controls included TRBV5-6, TRBV5-1 and TRBV20-1.

The TCR beta cDNA libraries carried unique molecular identifiers. Each CDR3 protein gets one entry after TCRdb re-called the PCR reads with MiXCR. The table has about half a million distinct CDR3 sequences, 30% to 40% seen once. These receptors' antigens are unknown. Sequencing was performed on blood. These receptors were taken from a girl under 18 with multiple sclerosis.

Only a few counts were recorded for this clonotype. V and J are TRBV18 and TRBJ2-1; tentatively, D is TRBD2 (6 bases). Germline CDR1 is KGHSH and CDR2 is LQKENI. CDR3 size: 21 residues. The germline V and J ends were trimmed by 3 bases and 0 bases, with 27 bases remaining between them. The CDR3 reads CASSPPRTPIGRGPSYNEQFF. The CDR3, as DNA: TGTGCCAGCTCACCGCCTAGGACACCAATAGGGCGGGGACCCTCCTACAATGAGCAGTTCTTC.

V is TRBV20-1 and J is TRBJ2-5, with 7 bases aligning to TRBD2. The CDR3 totals 15 residues. With 2 bases clipped from V and 2 bases from J, the junction kept 8 bases outside the gene matches. Germline lookup yields CDR1 DFQATT and CDR2 SNEGSKA (reference sequence). CDR3 loop: CSARTYSGQQETQYF. The CDR3 nucleotides are TGCAGTGCTAGAACTTATAGCGGGCAACAAGAGACCCAGTACTTC.

V usage is TRBV10-3 and J usage is TRBJ2-1, with no clear D. The germline V gene encodes CDR1 ENHRY and CDR2 SYGVKD. This CDR3 spans 10 amino acids. Trimming stripped 9 bases from V and 7 bases from J, with 7 bases between. The CDR3 is CAITWNEQFF. DNA for the CDR3: TGTGCCATTACCTGGAATGAGCAGTTCTTC.

The chain joins TRBV6-2 or TRBV6-3 to TRBJ1-2; D gene unclear. This CDR3 has 14 amino acids. Trimming removed 3 bases at V and 7 bases at J, with 15 bases between. Germline CDR1 MNHEY, CDR2 SVGEGT. CDR3 coding DNA: TGTGCCAGCAGTTATAGTGCCCTCGGAAGTGGCTACACCTTC. Translated, it gives CASSYSALGSGYTF.

About this clonotype: A much larger clone sits a single nucleotide away, making a read error possible. CDR3 in amino acids: CATTDQILQGADGYTF. The CDR3 DNA reads TGTGCCACCACCGACCAAATCCTACAGGGAGCGGATGGCTACACCTTC. The chain recombines TRBV15 with TRBJ1-2; D is possibly TRBD1 (6 bases). V lost 7 bases, J lost 6 bases, and 24 bases lay in between. The CDR3 has 16 residues. Looked up from germline, CDR1 is LNHNV and CDR2 is YYDKDF (reference sequence).

The table lists this clonotype with many counts. The V and J genes are TRBV5-1 and TRBJ1-2; the D is unclear. V dropped 0 bases and J dropped 0 bases, with 3 bases sitting between them. The germline V gene has CDR1 SGHRS and CDR2 YFSETQ. The CDR3 totals 13 residues. The CDR3 nucleotides are TGCGCCAGCAGCTTGGGCGCTAACTATGGCTACACCTTC. It translates to CASSLGANYGYTF.

This rearrangement joins TRBV20-1 to TRBJ2-5, with 7 bases matching TRBD1. The CDR3 sequence is 13 residues long. Germline CDR1 and CDR2: DFQATT and SNEGSKA (reference sequence). The V segment lost 4 bases and the J segment 2 bases; nucleotides outside the gene matches: 4. The CDR3 is CSAIRQGQETQYF. The CDR3 coding sequence is TGCAGTGCTATTAGACAGGGACAAGAGACCCAGTACTTC.

This chain uses TRBV5-1 with TRBJ2-5, with a tentative D call TRBD1 (6 bases). Per the germline V gene, CDR1 is SGHRS and CDR2 is YFSETQ. Trimming left V 7 bases short and J 4 bases short, with 14 bases between. CDR3 length: 13 amino acids. The CDR3 spells CASESQGRETQYF. Written as DNA, the CDR3 is TGCGCCAGCGAAAGTCAGGGGAGAGAGACCCAGTACTTC.

This clonotype has at least ten counts. V gene TRBV7-7 combines with J gene TRBJ2-3; D gene ambiguous. Germline V gene data show CDR1 as SSHAT and CDR2 as FNYEAQ (reference sequence). V lost 6 bases and J 2 bases, leaving 9 bases between the germline ends. CDR3 length: 13 amino acids. In DNA form, the CDR3 reads TGTGCCAGCAGTGGAACAACCACAGATACGCAGTATTTT. It is translated as CASSGTTTDTQYF.

This clonotype was picked up a small number of times. This sequence joins TRBV20-1 and TRBJ2-3; D remains ambiguous. Germline assignment: CDR1 DFQATT and CDR2 SNEGSKA (reference sequence). The ends were cut back, 5 bases at V and 2 bases at J, with 14 bases in the middle. This CDR3 spans 14 amino acids. The CDR3 DNA sequence: TGCAGTGCTCATGGACCAGAAAACACAGATACGCAGTATTTT. Translation: CSAHGPENTDTQYF.

This clonotype was seen only a few times. The chain employs TRBV10-2 and TRBJ1-1; D ambiguous. Between the trimmed V and J ends, which lost 7 bases and 2 bases, there was a span of 14 bases. Germline CDR1 WSHSY, CDR2 SAAADI. CDR3 length equals 14 residues. CDR3 amino acids: CASTRPPENTEAFF. In nucleotides, the CDR3 is TGCGCCAGCACCCGTCCCCCCGAAAACACTGAAGCTTTCTTT.